This paragraph reports one TCR beta chain. Its antigen is unidentified. Data came from immunoSEQ multiplex PCR; TCRdb stores just in-frame clones and leaves some out. Seen here are roughly 150,000 clones, roughly 96% observed once, and the top ten hold 0.89%. The data are from a study of cytomegalovirus exposure and HLA in healthy donors. Study-wide findings and caveats: A subsequent analysis found that TCR clusters from the first cohort also tended to co-occur in the roughly 120 validation repertoires, with approximately 95% of cluster scores above 0.

Sequenced: PBMCs. The receptor was isolated from a woman aged 18-29 years in good health and CMV-seronegative.

In nucleotides, the CDR3 is TGTGCCAGCAGCTTGGACTATAGGGATACGCAGTATTTT. Its translation is CASSLDYRDTQYF. The chain joins TRBV5-4 to TRBJ2-3; D not resolved. The germline CDR1 and CDR2 sequences are SGHNT and YYREEE (reference sequence). The CDR3 runs 13 residues. The ends were cut back, 0 bases at V and 6 bases at J, with 8 bases in the middle.